The subject of this entry is one TCR beta chain. V lost 3 bases to trimming and J lost 4 bases, with 10 bases between them. Germline V gene lookup returns CDR1 SGHRS and CDR2 YFSETQ. CDR3 length: 13 residues. The record originates from a study of blood T cell repertoires in COVID-19. The assay was immunoSEQ multiplex PCR, and TCRdb's table has in-frame clones only and misses some. The sample contains tens of thousands of clones, around four fifths of which appear only once. Sequenced material: peripheral blood. V gene TRBV5-1 combines with J gene TRBJ1-2; D is unclear. This sequence originates from a human donor in a cohort sampled during active COVID-19. The CDR3 loop is CASSSDGGYGYTF. DNA of the CDR3: TGCGCCAGCAGCTCGGATGGCGGCTATGGCTACACCTTC.